Following are 32 T cell receptor beta chains from one sample sequenced in a study of early T cells in non-severe SARS-CoV-2 infection. TCRdb redid the calling of the 5' RACE reads with MiXCR, one entry per CDR3 protein. The data hold 25,000 to 30,000 distinct CDR3 sequences, with 5.1% observed a single time. Sequencing was performed on whole blood. The source is an adult who was a healthcare worker with PCR-confirmed SARS-CoV-2 infection or an uninfected control (not recorded which).

This clonotype is medium-sized. J is TRBJ2-1 and V is TRBV7-9, with 8 bases lining up with TRBD1. The CDR3 spans 15 residues. Germline CDR1 reads SEHNR; CDR2 reads FQNEAQ (reference sequence). V lost 5 bases and J lost 3; bases outside the gene matches: 6. CDR3 nucleotides: TGTGCCAGCAGCGAGAGACAGGGGCTCTACAATGAGCAGTTCTTC. Encoded protein: CASSERQGLYNEQFF.

This chain joins TRBV29-1 and TRBJ2-7; the D gene is possibly TRBD1 (5 bases). Trimming left V 5 bases short and J 0 bases short, with 11 bases between. From germline, CDR1 is SQVTM and CDR2 ANQGSEA. CDR3 length: 13 amino acids. CDR3 protein: CSVRQGFSYEQYF. The DNA of the CDR3 is TGCAGCGTTCGGCAGGGCTTCTCCTACGAGCAGTACTTC.

The V call is TRBV29-1, the J call TRBJ1-1, with a tentative D call TRBD1 (5 bases). The ends were cut back, 7 bases at V and 0 bases at J, with 15 bases in the middle. Germline V gene lookup returns CDR1 SQVTM and CDR2 ANQGSEA. The CDR3 is 14 residues long. CDR3 protein: CSAYPRGVNTEAFF. CDR3 bases: TGCAGCGCCTATCCCCGGGGGGTGAACACTGAAGCTTTCTTT.

This sequence joins TRBV5-1 and TRBJ2-7, with D perhaps TRBD2 (5 bases). CDR1 and CDR2 (germline): SGHRS, YFSETQ. The V end lost 1 base, the J end lost 0 bases, and 11 bases lay between the germline ends. This CDR3 contains 15 residues. The CDR3 is CASSLRPDFSYEQYF. The CDR3 region has the DNA TGCGCCAGCAGCTTGCGTCCGGACTTCTCCTACGAGCAGTACTTC.

This clonotype was detected ten times or more. The CDR3 nucleotides are TGTGCCAGCAGCCGAAGGGGAATGAACACTGAAGCTTTCTTT. Residues: CASSRRGMNTEAFF. The gene calls are TRBV21-1 and TRBJ1-1; TRBD1, the table's D call, was not compared with the DNA. TRBV21-1 is described as a pseudogene. The CDR3 has 14 residues.

This clonotype was seen more than once but under ten times. The J gene is TRBJ2-2, the V gene TRBV10-3, with 10 bases matching TRBD1. The V gene's germline CDR1 is ENHRY and CDR2 SYGVKD. CDR3 length: 16 amino acids. The V gene end was trimmed by 3 bases and the J gene end by 7 bases; junction bases not matched to a gene: 8. CDR3 region: CAISDTGTGDFGELFF. CDR3 coding DNA: TGTGCCATCAGTGACACTGGGACAGGGGATTTCGGGGAGCTGTTTTTT.

This clonotype was counted between two and nine times. V is TRBV9 and J is TRBJ2-1, with 9 positions matching TRBD2. This CDR3 is built from 16 residues. V lost 3 bases to trimming and J lost 10 bases; unmatched junction nucleotides: 14. The V gene's germline CDR1 is SGDLS and CDR2 YYNGEE. The CDR3 spells CASSALVVAGVQEQFF. The CDR3 region has the DNA TGTGCCAGCAGCGCCCTGGTGGTAGCGGGAGTGCAGGAGCAGTTCTTC.

The V call is TRBV29-1, the J call TRBJ2-1; D assignment may be TRBD1 or TRBD2 (6 bases each). Germline V lookup: CDR1 SQVTM, CDR2 ANQGSEA. The CDR3 is 13 amino acids. The V end was cut by 1 base, the J end by 8 bases, with 12 bases between. Here the CDR3 reads CSVEATGGHEQFF. The CDR3, as DNA: TGCAGCGTTGAAGCGACAGGAGGGCATGAGCAGTTCTTC.

This clonotype has a count of ten or more. V usage is TRBV7-6 and J usage is TRBJ2-3, with D possibly being TRBD1 or TRBD2 (5 bases each). V was shortened by 0 bases and J by 4 bases, with 11 bases between the two germline ends. There are 15 residues in the CDR3. Germline V CDR1 and CDR2: SGHVS, FNYEAQ. CDR3 nucleotide sequence: TGTGCCAGCAGCTTAGCTTGGGGGAGTTCAGATACGCAGTATTTT. It codes for CASSLAWGSSDTQYF.

The table lists this clonotype with a few counts. The rearrangement links TRBV5-1 to TRBJ2-2; TRBD2 matches at 9 bases. The CDR3 totals 16 residues. After removal of 0 bases from V and 2 bases from J, the junction contained 2 bases not matched to a gene. Germline CDR1 is SGHRS and CDR2 is YFSETQ. The CDR3 sequence is CASSLALAGNTGELFF. CDR3 sequence (DNA): TGCGCCAGCAGCTTGGCCCTAGCGGGAAACACCGGGGAGCTGTTTTTT.

This clonotype was seen repeatedly, ten times or more. The V call is TRBV29-1, the J call TRBJ1-2, with 8 bases aligning to TRBD1. The CDR3 has 12 amino acids. Per germline, CDR1 SQVTM and CDR2 ANQGSEA. Losses at the gene ends were 5 bases for V and 6 bases for J; bases not matched to a gene: 5. The CDR3 DNA is TGCAGCGTTCCAGGGGGCGGGGATGGCTACACCTTC. Translated: CSVPGGGDGYTF. Looking up the rest from reference TRBV29-1 and TRBJ1-2 gives the full variable domain: SAVISQKPSRDICQRGTSLTIQCQVDSQVTMMFWYRQQPGQSLTLIATANQGSEATYESGFVIDKFPISRPNLTFSTLTVSNMSPEDSSIYLCSVPGGGDGYTFGSGTRLTVV.

Written as DNA, the CDR3 is TGTGCCTGGAGTACTTTCCGGACTGAAGCTTTCTTT. It yields the protein CAWSTFRTEAFF. The chain recombines TRBV30 with TRBJ1-1; D remains ambiguous. The V end was cut by 2 bases, the J end by 5 bases, with 9 bases between. Germline CDR1 reads GTSNPN; CDR2 reads SVGIG (reference sequence). The CDR3 spans 12 residues. The entire variable domain, with the rest obtained from reference TRBV30 and TRBJ1-1, is as follows: SQTIHQWPATLVQPVGSPLSLECTVEGTSNPNLYWYRQAAGRGLQLLFYSVGIGQISSEVPQNLSASRPQDRQFILSSKKLLLSDSGFYLCAWSTFRTEAFFGQGTRLTVV.

V is TRBV11-3 and J is TRBJ2-1; 14 bases are shared with TRBD2. V was clipped by 3 bases and J by 9 bases; unmatched bases: 4. Germline assignment: CDR1 SGHNT and CDR2 YENEEA. This CDR3 region has 15 residues. The CDR3 reads CASSFRLAGGIEQFF. The CDR3, as DNA: TGTGCCAGCAGCTTCCGACTAGCGGGAGGGATTGAGCAGTTCTTC.

This clonotype was picked up a small number of times. The chain joins TRBV14 to TRBJ2-1; 13 positions agree with TRBD2. Looked up from germline, CDR1 is SGHDN and CDR2 is FVKESK. The CDR3 consists of 15 residues. Trimming removed 1 base from V and 7 bases from J; junction bases left unmatched: 1. The CDR3 spells CASSQGTSGSNEQFF. As DNA, the CDR3 is TGTGCCAGCAGCCAAGGGACTAGCGGGAGTAATGAGCAGTTCTTC.

The chain links TRBV5-1 to TRBJ2-1, with 8 bases identical to TRBD2. J lost 8 bases, V lost 4 bases, and 17 bases had no gene match. Germline V gives CDR1 SGHRS, CDR2 YFSETQ. The CDR3 consists of 17 residues. The CDR3 DNA reads TGCGCCAGCAGCCCCGGCCCGGGTAGCGGGACGGTCTATGAGCAGTTCTTC. This translates into CASSPGPGSGTVYEQFF. Using reference TRBV5-1 and TRBJ2-1 for the parts outside the CDR3, the full variable domain is KAGVTQTPRYLIKTRGQQVTLSCSPISGHRSVSWYQQTPGQGLQFLFEYFSETQRNKGNFPGRFSGRQFSNSRSEMNVSTLELGDSALYLCASSPGPGSGTVYEQFFGPGTRLTVL.

This clonotype came up many times. The chain is built from TRBV11-3 and TRBJ1-3; D gene ambiguous. This CDR3 contains 15 residues. Per the germline V gene, CDR1 is SGHNT and CDR2 is YENEEA. Trimming pared 2 bases from V and 4 bases from J, leaving 12 bases between. In nucleotides, the CDR3 is TGTGCCAGCAGCTTATCCGGCGGCATAGGAAACACCATATATTTT. Its translation is CASSLSGGIGNTIYF.

Ten or more counts support this clonotype. The chain employs TRBV5-6 and TRBJ2-2; D may correspond to TRBD1 or TRBD2 (5 bases each). The ends were cut back, 4 bases at V and 1 base at J, with 20 bases in the middle. The CDR3 extends over 18 amino acids. The germline V gene has CDR1 SGHDT and CDR2 YYEEEE. The CDR3 nucleotides are TGTGCCAGCAGCCCACATCCGGGGCTATACGAGAACACCGGGGAGCTGTTTTTT. Encoded protein: CASSPHPGLYENTGELFF.

The rearrangement links TRBV29-1 to TRBJ2-2, with D unclear. Germline V gene sequence: CDR1 SQVTM, CDR2 ANQGSEA. V lost 3 bases to trimming and J lost 6 bases, with 8 bases between them. CDR3 size: 12 residues. CDR3 coding DNA: TGCAGCGTTGACCGAGAGGCCGGGGAGCTGTTTTTT. Encoded protein: CSVDREAGELFF.

Many counts were recorded for this clonotype. The gene calls are TRBV6-6 and TRBJ2-2; no firm D call. The CDR3 contains 15 residues. Trimming took 5 bases from V and 0 from J, leaving 10 bases between them. Germline loops: CDR1 MNHNY, CDR2 SVGAGI (reference sequence). CDR3 region: CASSIPVANTGELFF. The CDR3 nucleotides read TGTGCCAGCAGTATCCCCGTAGCGAACACCGGGGAGCTGTTTTTT.

The chain couples TRBV11-2 to TRBJ2-1, with TRBD2 matching over 8 bases. V lost 1 base to trimming and J lost 0 bases; unmatched junction nucleotides: 5. Per the germline V gene, CDR1 is SGHAT and CDR2 is FQNNGV. This CDR3 spans 17 amino acids. CDR3: CASSLGLAGNSYNEQFF. The CDR3 DNA reads as TGTGCCAGCAGCTTAGGGCTAGCGGGCAACTCCTACAATGAGCAGTTCTTC. Based on the CDR3 plus reference TRBV11-2 and TRBJ2-1, the full variable domain is EAGVAQSPRYKIIEKRQSVAFWCNPISGHATLYWYQQILGQGPKLLIQFQNNGVVDDSQLPKDRFSAERLKGVDSTLKIQPAKLEDSAVYLCASSLGLAGNSYNEQFFGPGTRLTVL.

This clonotype has at least ten counts. V and J are TRBV6-2 or TRBV6-3 and TRBJ2-3; perhaps TRBD1 as D (6 bases). With 2 bases removed from V and 1 base from J, the gap between germline ends came to 13 bases. CDR1 and CDR2 (germline): MNHEY, SVGEGT. The CDR3 covers 16 residues. CDR3 sequence (DNA): TGTGCCAGCAGTTACATGGGGGCGCGGGGCACAGATACGCAGTATTTT. As protein: CASSYMGARGTDTQYF.

The table lists this clonotype with a few counts. The V gene is TRBV7-9, the J gene TRBJ1-2; D is uncertain. CDR3 length: 14 residues. V was cut by 5 bases and J by 1 base, with 11 bases left in between. Germline CDR1 is SEHNR and CDR2 is FQNEAQ (reference sequence). This CDR3 is CASSQGIINYGYTF. CDR3 nucleotides: TGTGCCAGCAGCCAAGGGATCATTAACTATGGCTACACCTTC.

This clonotype came up many times. The V call is TRBV6-1, the J call TRBJ1-6; maybe TRBD1 (6 bases). The V end was cut by 6 bases, the J end by 6 bases, with 18 bases between. Per the germline V gene, CDR1 is MNHNS and CDR2 is SASEGT. The CDR3 is 16 residues long. The CDR3 loop reads CASRPITGSSNSPLHF. The DNA for the CDR3 is TGTGCCAGCAGGCCCATTACAGGGTCAAGTAATTCACCCCTCCACTTT.

This clonotype showed up many times. The CDR3 here is CASSQDHRGLVGTQYF. The DNA for the CDR3 is TGTGCCAGCAGCCAAGATCACCGGGGGCTGGTTGGTACGCAGTATTTT. The chain combines TRBV3-1 with TRBJ2-3; D might be TRBD1 or TRBD2, each matching 6 bases. The CDR3 is made up of 16 amino acids. Trimming pared 0 bases from V and 8 bases from J, leaving 18 bases between. Germline V gene data show CDR1 as LGHDT and CDR2 as YNNKEL (reference sequence).

The V and J genes are TRBV6-5 and TRBJ1-1, with a weak D call TRBD1 (5 bases). CDR3 size: 16 residues. The V end lost 2 bases, the J end lost 8 bases, and 21 bases lay between the germline ends. CDR1 MNHEY and CDR2 SVGAGI come from the germline V gene. CDR3 DNA: TGTGCCAGCAGTTACGGGGGAACAGCCCTCGGGGAGGAAGCTTTCTTT. It translates to CASSYGGTALGEEAFF.

This clonotype was counted ten times or more. The chain couples TRBV7-6 to TRBJ2-1; no clear D gene. The CDR3 consists of 18 residues. CDR1 is SGHVS, CDR2 FNYEAQ, per germline. The V end lost 5 bases, the J end lost 8 bases, and 28 bases lay between the germline ends. The CDR3, as DNA: TGTGCCAGCAGCCACAAGACCGGGTGGGTCCCACCTAGGCATGAGCAGTTCTTC. It translates to CASSHKTGWVPPRHEQFF. Together with reference TRBV7-6 and TRBJ2-1, the CDR3 gives the full variable domain: GAGVSQSPRYKVTKRGQDVALRCDPISGHVSLYWYRQALGQGPEFLTYFNYEAQQDKSGLPNDRFSAERPEGSISTLTIQRTEQRDSAMYRCASSHKTGWVPPRHEQFFGPGTRLTVL.

This clonotype was counted ten times or more. The CDR3, as DNA: TGTGCCAGCAGCCCCCCGTCAGGGCCCGGGGAGCTGTTTTTT. Translation gives CASSPPSGPGELFF. J is TRBJ2-2 and V is TRBV7-6, with TRBD1 as a possible D gene (5 bases). The CDR3 runs to 14 residues. Looked up from germline, CDR1 is SGHVS and CDR2 is FNYEAQ. Trimming cost V 5 bases and J 6 bases, with 13 bases left between them.

The table lists this clonotype with many counts. The V call is TRBV20-1, the J call TRBJ2-4; D not certain. CDR3 length: 14 residues. V lost 5 bases to trimming and J lost 6 bases, with 17 bases between them. The germline V gene encodes CDR1 DFQATT and CDR2 SNEGSKA (reference sequence). The CDR3 DNA follows: TGCAGTGCTGGTAGGCAGGTCGGATCAAACATTCAGTACTTC. Amino acid sequence: CSAGRQVGSNIQYF.

This clonotype occurred many times. This rearrangement joins TRBV20-1 to TRBJ2-7; 9 positions match TRBD1. The CDR3 loop spans 16 amino acids. The germline CDR1 and CDR2 sequences are DFQATT and SNEGSKA (reference sequence). Trimming took 0 bases from V and 0 from J; bases not matched to a gene: 6. The CDR3 nucleotides read TGCAGTGCTAGAGATCTTGGACAGGGGAGCTCCTACGAGCAGTACTTC. Encoded protein: CSARDLGQGSSYEQYF.

The chain uses TRBV5-8 and TRBJ1-1, with D maybe TRBD1 (6 bases). V gave up 2 bases and J gave up 4 bases, with 15 bases separating them. CDR3 size: 15 residues. Looked up from germline, CDR1 is SGHTS and CDR2 is YDEGEE. The CDR3 region has the DNA TGTGCCAGCAGCTTCCGCAGGGGATTGAGCACTGAAGCTTTCTTT. Its translation is CASSFRRGLSTEAFF.

In its sample, this clonotype was seen many times. The rearrangement links TRBV3-1 to TRBJ1-2, with 7 positions matching TRBD1. The junction had 4 bases not matched to a gene; V was cut back by 3 bases and J by 3 bases. Germline CDR1 LGHDT, CDR2 YNNKEL (reference sequence). The CDR3 runs 14 residues. CDR3 amino acids: CASSHGQADYGYTF. CDR3 DNA: TGTGCCAGCAGCCACGGACAGGCGGACTATGGCTACACCTTC.

This clonotype appeared a few times. The chain uses TRBV29-1 and TRBJ2-3, with D perhaps matching TRBD2 (5 bases). The CDR3 contains 11 residues. The germline CDR1 and CDR2 sequences are SQVTM and ANQGSEA. Trimming stripped 7 bases from V and 6 bases from J, with 11 bases between. The CDR3 DNA reads TGCAGCGCTGGGTCGGGGGATACGCAGTATTTT. As protein: CSAGSGDTQYF.